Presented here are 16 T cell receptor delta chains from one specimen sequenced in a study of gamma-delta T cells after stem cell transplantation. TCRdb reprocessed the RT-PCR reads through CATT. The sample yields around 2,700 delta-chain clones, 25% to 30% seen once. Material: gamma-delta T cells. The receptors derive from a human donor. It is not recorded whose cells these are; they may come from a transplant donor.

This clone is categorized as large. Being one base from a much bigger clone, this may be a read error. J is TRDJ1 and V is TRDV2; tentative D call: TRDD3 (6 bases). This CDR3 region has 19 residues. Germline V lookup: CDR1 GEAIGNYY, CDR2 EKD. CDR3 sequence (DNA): TGTGCCTGTGACACCGTCAGTACCGGGGGAGAACCGAACACCGATAACCTCATCTTT. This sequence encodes CACDTVSTGGEPNTDNLIF.

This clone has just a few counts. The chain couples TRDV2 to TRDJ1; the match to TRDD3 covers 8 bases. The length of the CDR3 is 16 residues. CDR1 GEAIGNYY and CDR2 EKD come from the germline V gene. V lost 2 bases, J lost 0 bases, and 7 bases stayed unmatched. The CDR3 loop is CACDRLGAAYTDKLIF. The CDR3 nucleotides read TGTGCCTGTGACAGACTGGGGGCCGCCTACACCGATAAACTCATCTTT.

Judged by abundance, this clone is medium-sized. CDR3 region: CACDTLGGYGDKLIF. DNA for the CDR3: TGTGCCTGTGACACCCTTGGGGGATACGGCGATAAACTCATCTTT. The genes are TRDV2 and TRDJ1; 11 bases map to TRDD3. Germline values: CDR1 GEAIGNYY, CDR2 EKD. J was trimmed by 4 bases and V by 0 bases; bases with no gene match: 3. This CDR3 is 15 amino acids long.

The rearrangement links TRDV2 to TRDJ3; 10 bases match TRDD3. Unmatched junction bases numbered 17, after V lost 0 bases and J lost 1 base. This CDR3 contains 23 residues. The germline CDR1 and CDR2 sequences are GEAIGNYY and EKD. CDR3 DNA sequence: TGTGCCTGTGACACCGCGGCGGTACTGGGGGATTCGTTTGGGTCCTGGGACACCCGACAGATGTTTTTC. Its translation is CACDTAAVLGDSFGSWDTRQMFF.

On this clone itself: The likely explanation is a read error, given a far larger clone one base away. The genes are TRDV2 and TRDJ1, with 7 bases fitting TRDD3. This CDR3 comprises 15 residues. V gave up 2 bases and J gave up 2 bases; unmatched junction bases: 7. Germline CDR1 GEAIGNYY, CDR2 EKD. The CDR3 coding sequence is TGTGCCTGTGACATACTGGGGAATACAACCGATAAACTCATCTTT. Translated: CACDILGNTTDKLIF.

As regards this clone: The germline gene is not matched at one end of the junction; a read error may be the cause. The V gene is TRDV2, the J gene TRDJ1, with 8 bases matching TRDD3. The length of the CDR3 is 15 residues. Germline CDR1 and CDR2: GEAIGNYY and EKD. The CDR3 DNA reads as TGTGCCTGTGACCCACTGGGGGCTAACACCGATAACCTCATCTTT. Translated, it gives CACDPLGANTDNLIF.

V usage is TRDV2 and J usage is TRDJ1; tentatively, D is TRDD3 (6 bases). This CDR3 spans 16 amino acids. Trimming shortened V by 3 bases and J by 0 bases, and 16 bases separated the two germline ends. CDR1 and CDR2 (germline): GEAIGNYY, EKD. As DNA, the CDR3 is TGTGCCTGTGACGCAGTGGGGGGTTCGTACACCGATAAACTCATCTTT. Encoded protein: CACDAVGGSYTDKLIF.

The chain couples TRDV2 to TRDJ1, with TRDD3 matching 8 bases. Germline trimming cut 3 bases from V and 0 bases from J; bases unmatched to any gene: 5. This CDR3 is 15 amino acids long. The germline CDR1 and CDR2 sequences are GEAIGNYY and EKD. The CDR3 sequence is CACDPGLGDTDKLIF. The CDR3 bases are TGTGCCTGTGACCCCGGACTGGGGGACACCGATAAACTCATCTTT.

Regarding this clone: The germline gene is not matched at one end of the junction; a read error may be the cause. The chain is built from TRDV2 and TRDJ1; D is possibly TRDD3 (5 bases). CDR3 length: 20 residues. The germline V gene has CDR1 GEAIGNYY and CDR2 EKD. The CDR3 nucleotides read TGTGCCTGTGACCCCCTCGAAGCCGGCGTAGGAGACAATTACACCGATACACTCATCTTT. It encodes CACDPLEAGVGDNYTDTLIF.

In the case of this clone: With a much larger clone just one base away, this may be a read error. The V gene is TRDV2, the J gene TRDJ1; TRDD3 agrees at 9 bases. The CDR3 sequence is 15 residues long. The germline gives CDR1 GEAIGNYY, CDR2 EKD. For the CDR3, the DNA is TGTGCCTGTGACAGTGTGGGGGATAAGGCCGATAAAATCATCTTT. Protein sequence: CACDSVGDKADKIIF.

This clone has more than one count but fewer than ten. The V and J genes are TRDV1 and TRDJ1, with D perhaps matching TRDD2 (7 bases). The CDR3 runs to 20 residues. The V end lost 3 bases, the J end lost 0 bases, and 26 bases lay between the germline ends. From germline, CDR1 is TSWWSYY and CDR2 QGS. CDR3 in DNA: TGTGCTCTTGGGGACCCCATTCCTACGTCGGATACTCCGGACACCGATAAACTCATCTTT. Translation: CALGDPIPTSDTPDTDKLIF.

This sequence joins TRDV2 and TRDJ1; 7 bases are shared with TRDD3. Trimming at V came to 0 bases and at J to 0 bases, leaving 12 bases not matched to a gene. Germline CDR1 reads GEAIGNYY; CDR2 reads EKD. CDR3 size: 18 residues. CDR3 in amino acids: CACDTVGALGGYTDKLIF. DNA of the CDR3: TGTGCCTGTGACACCGTAGGAGCGCTGGGGGGGTACACCGATAAACTCATCTTT.

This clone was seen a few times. In nucleotides, the CDR3 is TGTGCTCTTGGGGTTGTTTTCCCACTGAATGTTCTGGGGATCGTAAAATACACCGATAAACTCATCTTT. Translated: CALGVVFPLNVLGIVKYTDKLIF. The rearrangement uses TRDV1 and TRDJ1; the D gene is possibly TRDD3 (6 bases). CDR3 size: 23 residues. Trimming took off 4 bases at V and 0 bases at J, with 36 bases between the two ends. Germline CDR1 TSWWSYY, CDR2 QGS.

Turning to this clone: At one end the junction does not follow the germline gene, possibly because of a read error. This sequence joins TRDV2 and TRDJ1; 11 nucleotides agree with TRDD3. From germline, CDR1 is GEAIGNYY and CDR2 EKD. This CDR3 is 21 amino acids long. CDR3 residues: CACERLVVGDTPEAYTAKLIF. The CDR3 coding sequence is TGTGCCTGTGAACGCTTAGTAGTGGGGGATACGCCCGAAGCTTACACCGCTAAACTCATCTTT.

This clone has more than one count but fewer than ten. CDR3: CACDTLLGDTRRSTDKLIF. Here the CDR3 DNA reads TGTGCCTGTGACACACTACTGGGGGATACTAGGCGTAGCACCGATAAACTCATCTTT. The gene calls are TRDV2 and TRDJ1; TRDD3 matches at 12 bases. The CDR3 runs to 19 residues. V lost 1 base to trimming and J lost 1 base; unmatched junction nucleotides: 12. Germline-derived CDR1 and CDR2 are GEAIGNYY and EKD.

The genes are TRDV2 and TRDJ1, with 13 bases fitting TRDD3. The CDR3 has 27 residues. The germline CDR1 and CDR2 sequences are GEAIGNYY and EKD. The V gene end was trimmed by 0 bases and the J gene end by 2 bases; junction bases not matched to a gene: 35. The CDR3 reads CACDTVGTPILGDTHITDTRGTDKLIF. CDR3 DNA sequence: TGTGCCTGTGACACCGTTGGGACGCCCATACTGGGGGATACGCACATTACAGACACCCGGGGGACCGATAAACTCATCTTT.